Presented here are 30 T cell receptor beta chains from one specimen sequenced in a study of blood T cells in healthy people across ages. A second PCR, run for roughly 7 to 12 cycles, used a sample-barcoded 5' primer plus a J-beta primer mix. One entry per CDR3 protein, called by TCRdb with MiXCR from the 5' RACE reads. The sample includes roughly 730,000 distinct CDR3 sequences, around three fifths of them seen just once. Material: blood. These receptors originate from a man aged 40-55 years in good health.

The chain uses TRBV6-5 and TRBJ1-4; 8 bases are a match to TRBD1. CDR1 and CDR2 from the germline V gene are MNHEY and SVGAGI. J lost 10 bases, V lost 5 bases, and 9 bases had no gene match. This CDR3 has 14 amino acids. The CDR3 here is CASSEDRVMGKLFF. CDR3 sequence (DNA): TGTGCCAGCAGTGAGGACAGGGTGATGGGAAAACTGTTTTTT.

The chain employs TRBV6-1 and TRBJ2-1; D gene ambiguous. Germline CDR1 is MNHNS and CDR2 is SASEGT. The V and J ends lost 4 bases and 12 bases respectively, with 7 bases between them. The CDR3 length is 10 residues. The CDR3 loop reads CASSASSQFF. CDR3 DNA sequence: TGTGCCAGCAGTGCTTCGTCGCAGTTCTTC.

This chain uses TRBV12-3 or TRBV12-4 with TRBJ1-5; D might be TRBD1 (6 bases). V was pared by 5 bases and J by 0 bases, with 11 bases between. The CDR3 consists of 15 residues. The CDR3 coding sequence is TGTGCCAGCAGTATTTCACAGGGTAGCAATCAGCCCCAGCATTTT. This translates into CASSISQGSNQPQHF.

The CDR3 is CATSGDGANVLTF. The CDR3 nucleotides read TGTGCCACGTCAGGGGATGGGGCCAACGTCCTGACTTTC. The chain links TRBV10-3 to TRBJ2-6, with a possible D match to TRBD1 (6 bases). Germline CDR1 reads ENHRY; CDR2 reads SYGVKD. This CDR3 spans 13 amino acids. Between the trimmed V and J ends, which lost 10 bases and 3 bases, there was a span of 10 bases.

The V call is TRBV20-1, the J call TRBJ2-7; TRBD2 agrees at 10 bases. Per the germline V gene, CDR1 is DFQATT and CDR2 is SNEGSKA (reference sequence). After removal of 3 bases from V and 0 bases from J, the junction contained 5 bases not matched to a gene. The length of the CDR3 is 15 residues. CDR3 bases: TGCAGTGCTAGGTCACTAGCGGGAAGCTCCTACGAGCAGTACTTC. Translated: CSARSLAGSSYEQYF.

This rearrangement joins TRBV4-3 to TRBJ2-1, with 8 bases that match TRBD2. With V trimmed by 1 base and J by 3 bases, 8 bases remained unmatched. Germline-derived CDR1 and CDR2 are LGHNA and YSLEER. This CDR3 is 17 amino acids long. The CDR3 DNA is TGCGCCAGCAGCCAAGGGAGAAGCGGGAGTTTCTACAATGAGCAGTTCTTC. Encoded protein: CASSQGRSGSFYNEQFF.

The V call is TRBV20-1, the J call TRBJ2-1; 10 nucleotides align to TRBD2. The ends lost 6 bases at V and 2 bases at J; junction bases unmatched: 10. This CDR3 is built from 16 residues. Germline V lookup: CDR1 DFQATT, CDR2 SNEGSKA (reference sequence). CDR3 sequence: CSAIPYSGRPYNEQFF. The CDR3 coding sequence is TGCAGTGCCATCCCATATAGCGGGAGGCCCTACAATGAGCAGTTCTTC.

This chain connects TRBV20-1 to TRBJ2-5; TRBD2 is a possible D gene (6 bases). TRBJ2-7 explains the end of the DNA better; the J call may be wrong. Per the germline V gene, CDR1 is DFQATT and CDR2 is SNEGSKA (reference sequence). The CDR3 consists of 16 residues. The CDR3 reads CSASRSFRGFKNEQYF. In DNA form, the CDR3 reads TGCAGTGCTAGTCGTTCTTTTCGGGGGTTTAAGAACGAGCAGTACTTC.

This clonotype appeared a few times. The chain carries TRBV7-8 and TRBJ1-1; TRBD1 matches at 9 bases. The ends lost 4 bases at V and 1 base at J; junction bases unmatched: 7. The length of the CDR3 is 16 residues. Germline V gene sequence: CDR1 SGHVS, CDR2 FQNEAQ. This CDR3 is CASSYPGQGKNTEAFF. DNA for the CDR3: TGTGCCAGCAGCTATCCGGGACAGGGCAAGAACACTGAAGCTTTCTTT. Combining the CDR3 with reference TRBV7-8 and TRBJ1-1 gives the whole variable domain GAGVSQSPRYKVAKRGQDVALRCDPISGHVSLFWYQQALGQGPEFLTYFQNEAQLDKSGLPSDRFFAERPEGSVSTLKIQRTQQEDSAVYLCASSYPGQGKNTEAFFGQGTRLTVV.

The V call is TRBV18, the J call TRBJ2-7; no clear D gene. The germline V gene encodes CDR1 KGHSH and CDR2 LQKENI. CDR3 length: 16 residues. The V end lost 2 bases, the J end lost 0 bases, and 14 bases lay between the germline ends. CDR3 in amino acids: CASSPIPGLNSYEQYF. The CDR3 DNA reads as TGTGCCAGCTCACCAATTCCCGGCCTCAACTCCTACGAGCAGTACTTC.

The chain recombines TRBV5-1 with TRBJ2-1, with 7 nucleotides matching TRBD2. The germline V gene encodes CDR1 SGHRS and CDR2 YFSETQ. CDR3 length: 15 residues. Losses at the gene ends were 4 bases for V and 0 bases for J; bases not matched to a gene: 4. DNA for the CDR3: TGCGCCAGCAGCCCCTGGACTAGCTCCTACAATGAGCAGTTCTTC. Translated, it gives CASSPWTSSYNEQFF.

The CDR3 protein is CASSQGESGNTQYF. The CDR3 nucleotides are TGCGCCAGCAGCCAAGGAGAGAGCGGTAATACGCAGTATTTT. The chain employs TRBV4-1 and TRBJ2-3; perhaps TRBD2 as D (5 bases). The CDR3 runs 14 residues. Germline CDR1 and CDR2: MGHRA and YSYEKL. V was shortened by 1 base and J by 7 bases, with 12 bases between the two germline ends.

This chain connects TRBV4-3 to TRBJ2-1, with TRBD2 as a possible D gene (5 bases). Trimming left V 2 bases short and J 3 bases short, with 20 bases between. CDR1 is LGHNA and CDR2 is YSLEER in the germline V gene. The CDR3 totals 18 residues. This CDR3 is CASSQRSGLELVYNEQFF. The CDR3 bases are TGCGCCAGCAGCCAAAGGTCGGGGTTGGAACTCGTCTACAATGAGCAGTTCTTC.

This clonotype was observed a few times. The chain carries TRBV27 and TRBJ2-1; 11 bases fit TRBD2. Germline CDR1 and CDR2: MNHEY and SMNVEV (reference sequence). V was pared by 6 bases and J by 7 bases, with 11 bases of the junction left unmatched. The CDR3 runs to 16 residues. The CDR3 DNA is TGTGCCAGCAGCCTAATTAGCGGGGGGGTTGGTAATGAGCAGTTCTTC. This translates into CASSLISGGVGNEQFF.

The chain has TRBV4-1 and TRBJ2-7; no definite D call. Germline values: CDR1 MGHRA, CDR2 YSYEKL. The CDR3 extends over 14 amino acids. Trimming removed 3 bases at V and 2 bases at J, with 11 bases between. CDR3 protein: CASSHVWRTYEQYF. The DNA for the CDR3 is TGCGCCAGCAGCCATGTCTGGAGAACCTACGAGCAGTACTTC.

The chain uses TRBV29-1 and TRBJ2-1; 13 bases are a match to TRBD2. Germline values: CDR1 SQVTM, CDR2 ANQGSEA. This CDR3 comprises 14 residues. After removal of 6 bases from V and 10 bases from J, the junction contained 9 bases not matched to a gene. The CDR3 reads CSVDTSGGAVEQFF. CDR3 in DNA: TGCAGCGTCGATACTAGCGGGGGGGCAGTAGAGCAGTTCTTC.

The J gene is TRBJ1-3, the V gene TRBV29-1; D is uncertain. Germline V gene lookup returns CDR1 SQVTM and CDR2 ANQGSEA. V dropped 7 bases and J dropped 0 bases, with 10 bases sitting between them. The CDR3 is 13 amino acids. In nucleotides, the CDR3 is TGCAGCGCTGCCGGCCTCTCTGGAAACACCATATATTTT. Translation gives CSAAGLSGNTIYF.

The V and J genes are TRBV20-1 and TRBJ2-3; D ambiguous. V lost 7 bases and J lost 1, with 9 bases in between. Looked up from germline, CDR1 is DFQATT and CDR2 is SNEGSKA (reference sequence). This CDR3 spans 12 amino acids. CDR3 DNA sequence: TGCAGTGTTGAAATGGGCACAGATACGCAGTATTTT. Translated, it gives CSVEMGTDTQYF.

The chain has TRBV12-3 or TRBV12-4 and TRBJ2-5, with 9 bases fitting TRBD2. J gave up 4 bases and V 5 bases, and 8 bases lay outside the gene matches. CDR3 length: 15 amino acids. DNA for the CDR3: TGTGCCAGCAGTCCAAGTGGCGGGGGGGCAGAGACCCAGTACTTC. Translating gives CASSPSGGGAETQYF.

The chain links TRBV4-1 to TRBJ2-3; 8 bases line up with TRBD2. V was clipped by 3 bases and J by 6 bases; unmatched bases: 17. The length of the CDR3 is 18 residues. In germline, CDR1 is MGHRA, CDR2 YSYEKL. In nucleotides, the CDR3 is TGCGCCAGCAGCCACAGAACACGGGGGCGGGAGGATTGGGATACGCAGTATTTT. The encoded protein is CASSHRTRGREDWDTQYF.

V is TRBV29-1 and J is TRBJ2-1; D is unresolved. Per germline, CDR1 SQVTM and CDR2 ANQGSEA. V was shortened by 4 bases and J by 10 bases, with 17 bases between the two germline ends. The CDR3 extends over 13 amino acids. The CDR3 reads CSVVPDPQLEQFF. The CDR3 coding sequence is TGCAGCGTTGTCCCGGACCCCCAACTAGAGCAGTTCTTC.

This rearrangement joins TRBV15 to TRBJ1-4, with D possibly TRBD1 on 6 matching bases. Germline loops: CDR1 LNHNV, CDR2 YYDKDF (reference sequence). The CDR3 length is 15 residues. Trimming shortened V by 7 bases and J by 6 bases, and 18 bases separated the two germline ends. The CDR3 loop is CATTNRGGGHEKLFF. The CDR3 nucleotides read TGTGCCACCACTAACCGGGGTGGGGGCCATGAAAAACTGTTTTTT.

This clonotype was picked up a small number of times. This chain connects TRBV29-1 to TRBJ2-4, with D perhaps TRBD1 (5 bases). The CDR3 has 10 amino acids. Germline V CDR1 and CDR2: SQVTM, ANQGSEA. V was pared by 6 bases and J by 15 bases, with 15 bases between. The CDR3 sequence: CSVIDRVPYF. As DNA, the CDR3 is TGCAGCGTGATTGACAGAGTTCCGTACTTC.

This chain uses TRBV20-1 with TRBJ2-1; D is possibly TRBD1 or TRBD2 (5 bases each). The CDR3 loop spans 17 amino acids. Germline values: CDR1 DFQATT, CDR2 SNEGSKA (reference sequence). The V end was cut by 1 base, the J end by 5 bases, with 21 bases between. The CDR3 loop is CSARGLEGSFWDNEQFF. The DNA for the CDR3 is TGCAGTGCTAGAGGGCTAGAGGGGAGCTTTTGGGACAATGAGCAGTTCTTC.

V is TRBV29-1 and J is TRBJ2-1; 15 positions match TRBD2. In germline, CDR1 is SQVTM, CDR2 ANQGSEA. V lost 6 bases to trimming and J lost 10 bases; unmatched junction nucleotides: 13. The CDR3 has 16 residues. CDR3 sequence: CSVGTSGRKKGKEQFF. CDR3 bases: TGCAGCGTGGGGACTAGCGGGAGGAAAAAGGGAAAGGAGCAGTTCTTC.

This clonotype was counted between two and nine times. The rearrangement uses TRBV6-5 and TRBJ1-5; 10 bases fit TRBD1. The germline gives CDR1 MNHEY, CDR2 SVGAGI. The V and J ends lost 4 bases and 3 bases, in that order; junction bases with no gene match: 18. The CDR3 totals 20 residues. In DNA form, the CDR3 reads TGTGCCAGCAGTTTACACGAACAATCTCGGGACAGGGGACTCAATCAGCCCCAGCATTTT. Residues: CASSLHEQSRDRGLNQPQHF.

The chain uses TRBV6-7 and TRBJ2-6; D possibly matches TRBD1 or TRBD2 (6 bases each). TRBV6-7 has ORF status, its function being uncertain. The CDR3 contains 18 residues. V was cut by 2 bases and J by 0 bases, with 14 bases left in between. CDR3 residues: CASSYGPGADSGANVLTF. The CDR3 DNA sequence: TGTGCCAGCAGTTACGGCCCGGGGGCCGACTCTGGGGCCAACGTCCTGACTTTC.

This clonotype appeared a single time. This chain links TRBV25-1 with TRBJ2-1; 8 nucleotides match TRBD2. V shed 1 base and J 8 bases; nucleotides not matched to a gene: 10. Germline CDR1 is MGHDK and CDR2 is SYGVNS. The CDR3 covers 16 residues. The CDR3 coding sequence is TGTGCCAGCAGTGAATGGATTAGCGGGACATCCGATGAGCAGTTCTTC. It codes for CASSEWISGTSDEQFF.

This rearrangement joins TRBV4-2 to TRBJ2-5; 9 positions agree with TRBD2. The CDR3 is 16 amino acids. V lost 2 bases and J lost 11; bases outside the gene matches: 15. Germline V gene lookup returns CDR1 LGHNA and CDR2 YNFKEQ. The CDR3 DNA is TGTGCCAGCAGCCAAACCGGGACTAGCTTAGACAATGAGCAGTACTTC. The encoded protein is CASSQTGTSLDNEQYF.

This clonotype was detected a few times. The rearrangement uses TRBV4-1 and TRBJ2-7; 10 bases align to TRBD1. V lost 2 bases, J lost 2 bases, and 3 bases stayed unmatched. Germline CDR1 reads MGHRA; CDR2 reads YSYEKL. The CDR3 extends over 15 amino acids. The CDR3 sequence is CASSQTGTGAYEQYF. The CDR3 nucleotides read TGCGCCAGCAGCCAAACCGGGACAGGGGCCTACGAGCAGTACTTC.